This T cell receptor beta chain came from a study of blood T cell repertoires in COVID-19. As for the study in general: Both acute and convalescent COVID-19 samples were obtained from the United States, Italy and Spain. Sources were T cells, B-cell-depleted T cells, or PBMCs; the material itself was cDNA or gDNA.

The germline V gene has CDR1 LGHDT and CDR2 YNNKEL (reference sequence). The CDR3 totals 14 residues. Trimming removed 4 bases from V and 7 bases from J; junction bases left unmatched: 7. In the authors' methods: From reference gene primer amplification, estimates of nucleated cell counts were derived. Profiled with immunoSEQ multiplex PCR; TCRdb holds only in-frame clones, not every one. D and trimming come from the DNA, and the V and J calls and clone size come from that table. The top ten hold just under 0.95% of the sample, which has 250,000 to 350,000 clones, about nine tenths seen once. A few counts support this clone.

Specimen: peripheral blood. This clonotype was sampled from a woman in her thirties or forties who had recovered from COVID-19. The chain uses TRBV3-1 (or the pseudogene TRBV3-2) and TRBJ2-1, with 7 bases matching TRBD1. In DNA form, the CDR3 reads TGTGCCAGCAGCCCCCTGACAGGGACAAATGAGCAGTTCTTC. Protein product: CASSPLTGTNEQFF.